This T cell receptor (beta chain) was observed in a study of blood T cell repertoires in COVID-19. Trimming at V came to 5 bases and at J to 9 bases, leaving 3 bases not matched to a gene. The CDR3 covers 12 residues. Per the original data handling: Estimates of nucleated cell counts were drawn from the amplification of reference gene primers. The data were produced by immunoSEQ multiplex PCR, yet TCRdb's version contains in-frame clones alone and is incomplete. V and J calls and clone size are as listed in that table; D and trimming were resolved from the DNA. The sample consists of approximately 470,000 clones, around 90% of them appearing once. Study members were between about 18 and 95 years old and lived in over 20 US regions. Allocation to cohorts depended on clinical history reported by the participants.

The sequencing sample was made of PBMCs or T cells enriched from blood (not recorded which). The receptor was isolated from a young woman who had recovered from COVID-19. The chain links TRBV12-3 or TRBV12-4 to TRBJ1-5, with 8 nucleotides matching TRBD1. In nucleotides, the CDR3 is TGTGCCAGCAGTCGACAGGGGCGGCCCCAGCATTTT. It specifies CASSRQGRPQHF.